The 8 T cell receptor beta chains below were found in one sample sequenced in a study of OX40 agonist ivuxolimab in advanced cancers. TCRdb's copy holds only in-frame clones and misses some; the assay was immunoSEQ multiplex PCR. The repertoire has just under 65,000 clones, about 90% of them found once; the top ten carry 4.5% to 5.5%. The sample here was CD4+ or CD8+ T cells sorted from blood, taken in a trial of the OX40 agonist ivuxolimab. The source is an adult with an advanced solid tumor such as melanoma, head and neck, liver or kidney cancer.

This chain uses TRBV19 with TRBJ2-2; 7 bases agree with TRBD2. There are 13 residues in the CDR3. The J segment lost 1 base and the V segment lost 8 bases, leaving 1 base of the junction unmatched. The germline V gene has CDR1 LNHDA and CDR2 SQIVND (reference sequence). CDR3 amino acids: CASRGENTGELFF. The CDR3 bases are TGTGCCAGTCGGGGGGAGAACACCGGGGAGCTGTTTTTT. The variable domain in full, completed from reference TRBV19 and TRBJ2-2, reads DGGITQSPKYLFRKEGQNVTLSCEQNLNHDAMYWYRQDPGQGLRLIYYSQIVNDFQKGDIAEGYSVSREKKESFPLTVTSAQKNPTAFYLCASRGENTGELFFGEGSRLTVL.

The CDR3 bases are TGTGCCTGGAGTGGGTCGCGGGAGCTGTTTTTT. Its protein product is CAWSGSRELFF. This chain connects TRBV30 to TRBJ2-2; no definite D call. Trimming removed 1 base from V and 9 bases from J, with 6 bases in between. The CDR3 has 11 amino acids. From germline, CDR1 is GTSNPN and CDR2 SVGIG (reference sequence).

The sample holds one count of this clone. The rearrangement joins TRBV5-1 to TRBJ2-3; possible D gene TRBD1, 6 bases. Looked up from germline, CDR1 is SGHRS and CDR2 is YFSETQ. V lost 6 bases to trimming and J lost 3 bases, with 17 bases between them. The length of the CDR3 is 15 residues. The CDR3 DNA follows: TGCGCCAGCACGCCTGGGGGCTCGGGGACAGATACGCAGTATTTT. Protein product: CASTPGGSGTDTQYF.

The V gene is TRBV11-3, the J gene TRBJ2-7; D is perhaps TRBD1 (6 bases). This CDR3 spans 15 amino acids. CDR1 is SGHNT and CDR2 is YENEEA in the germline V gene. Trimming removed 1 base at V and 6 bases at J, with 16 bases between. The CDR3, as DNA: TGTGCCAGCAGCTTAGGAATCCCGGGGACACGCGAGCAGTACTTC. Its protein product is CASSLGIPGTREQYF. Filled out from reference TRBV11-3 and TRBJ2-7, the complete variable domain reads EAGVVQSPRYKIIEKKQPVAFWCNPISGHNTLYWYLQNLGQGPELLIRYENEEAVDDSQLPKDRFSAERLKGVDSTLKIQPAELGDSAVYLCASSLGIPGTREQYFGPGTRLTVT.

The chain is built from TRBV15 and TRBJ1-5, with no clear D. Germline V lookup: CDR1 LNHNV, CDR2 YYDKDF (reference sequence). Trimming took 8 bases from V and 0 from J, leaving 14 bases between them. The length of the CDR3 is 15 residues. CDR3 in amino acids: CATATWGISNQPQHF. The CDR3 coding sequence is TGTGCCACCGCTACATGGGGAATTAGCAATCAGCCCCAGCATTTT.

This clone has just a few counts. This chain uses TRBV11-2 with TRBJ2-1; D is unclear. The CDR3 contains 15 residues. Germline V gene data show CDR1 as SGHAT and CDR2 as FQNNGV. Trimming pared 3 bases from V and 0 bases from J, leaving 9 bases between. The CDR3, as DNA: TGTGCCAGCAGCTTGCGCAAGAGCTCCTACAATGAGCAGTTCTTC. It yields the protein CASSLRKSSYNEQFF.

Remarks on this clone: A junction end diverges from the germline sequence, so it may reflect a read error. The chain recombines TRBV2 with TRBJ2-4; 14 nucleotides align to TRBD2. Germline loops: CDR1 SNHLY, CDR2 FYNNEI. This CDR3 is built from 20 residues. Here the CDR3 DNA reads TGTGCCAGCAGGGAAGTTCCGGGACTAGCGGGAGCCCTAGTCAAAAACATTCAGTACTTC. Translating gives CASREVPGLAGALVKNIQYF.

V gene TRBV5-1 combines with J gene TRBJ2-1, with D unclear. V gave up 0 bases and J gave up 1 base, with 5 bases separating them. CDR3 length equals 14 residues. Germline lookup yields CDR1 SGHRS and CDR2 YFSETQ. CDR3: CASSLGGSYNEQFF. The CDR3 bases are TGCGCCAGCAGCTTGGGTGGGTCCTACAATGAGCAGTTCTTC.